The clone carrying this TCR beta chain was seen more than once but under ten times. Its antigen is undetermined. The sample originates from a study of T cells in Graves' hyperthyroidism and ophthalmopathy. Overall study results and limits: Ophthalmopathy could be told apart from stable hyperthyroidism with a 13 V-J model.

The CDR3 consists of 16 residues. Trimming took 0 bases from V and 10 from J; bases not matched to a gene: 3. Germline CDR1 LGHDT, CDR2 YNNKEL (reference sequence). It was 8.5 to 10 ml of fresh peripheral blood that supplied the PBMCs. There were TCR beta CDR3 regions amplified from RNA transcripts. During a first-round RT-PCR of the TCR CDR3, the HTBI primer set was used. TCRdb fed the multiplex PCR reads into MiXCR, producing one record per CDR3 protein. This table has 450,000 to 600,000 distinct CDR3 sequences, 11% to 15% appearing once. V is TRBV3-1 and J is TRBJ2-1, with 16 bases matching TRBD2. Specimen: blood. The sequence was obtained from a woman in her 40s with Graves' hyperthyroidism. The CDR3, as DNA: TGTGCCAGCAGCCAAGAGACGGGACTAGCGGGAGGGGAGCAGTTCTTC. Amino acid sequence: CASSQETGLAGGEQFF.